These 32 T cell receptor beta chains originate from one sample sequenced in a study of CD8+ T cells in alopecia areata. Sequencing templates came from extracted RNA that was reverse transcribed into cDNA. Assay: immunoSEQ multiplex PCR; the TCRdb copy retains only in-frame clones and omits some. The sample lists fewer than 150,000 clones; 82% were seen once. The treatment denotes: oral pan-JAK inhibitor, 5-10 mg twice daily. The specimen was CD8+ T cells sorted from blood, collected at week 4, from a patient treated with tofacitinib. The receptor set was obtained from a human donor with alopecia areata.

This clone was counted a few times. Germline and junction disagree at one end, which may indicate a read error. Other DNA sequences in the same sample also yield this CDR3. The rearrangement joins TRBV11-2 to TRBJ2-3, with 9 bases matching TRBD2. The CDR3 sequence is 14 residues long. Germline V lookup: CDR1 SGHAT, CDR2 FQNNGV. CDR3 amino acids: CASSLAGGTDTQYF. CDR3 nucleotides: TGTGCCAGCAGTTTAGCGGGGGGCACAGATACGCAGTATTTT.

V gene TRBV15 combines with J gene TRBJ1-5, with TRBD1 matching 7 bases. J lost 6 bases, V lost 6 bases, and 11 bases had no gene match. There are 15 residues in the CDR3. The germline CDR1 and CDR2 sequences are LNHNV and YYDKDF (reference sequence). The CDR3 DNA is TGTGCCACCAGTTCGACAGGGCGTTCTACTCAGCCCCAGCATTTT. This gives the protein CATSSTGRSTQPQHF.

This chain uses TRBV7-2 with TRBJ1-2; 8 bases are a match to TRBD1. This CDR3 is 16 amino acids long. V dropped 1 base and J dropped 0; count of bases not matched to a gene: 4. Germline V gene data show CDR1 as SGHTA and CDR2 as FQGNSA. The CDR3 protein is CASSLGPTGANYGYTF. For the CDR3, the DNA is TGTGCCAGCAGCTTAGGGCCGACAGGGGCTAACTATGGCTACACCTTC.

This rearrangement joins TRBV4-1 to TRBJ2-1, with TRBD2 matching 7 bases. Looked up from germline, CDR1 is MGHRA and CDR2 is YSYEKL. The CDR3 totals 14 residues. The V segment lost 4 bases and the J segment 7 bases; nucleotides outside the gene matches: 7. DNA of the CDR3: TGCGCCAGCAGCCCAACCTCCGGGGGGAATGAGCAGTTCTTC. Amino acid sequence: CASSPTSGGNEQFF.

The chain recombines TRBV18 with TRBJ2-5, with D perhaps matching TRBD2 (5 bases). V gave up 0 bases and J gave up 4 bases, with 9 bases separating them. The CDR3 runs 14 residues. Germline V gene lookup returns CDR1 KGHSH and CDR2 LQKENI. The CDR3 protein is CASSPPQGRETQYF. The CDR3 DNA reads as TGTGCCAGCTCACCACCGCAAGGGAGAGAGACCCAGTACTTC. Together with reference TRBV18 and TRBJ2-5, the CDR3 gives the full variable domain: NAGVMQNPRHLVRRRGQEARLRCSPMKGHSHVYWYRQLPEEGLKFMVYLQKENIIDESGMPKERFSAEFPKEGPSILRIQQVVRGDSAAYFCASSPPQGRETQYFGPGTRLLVL.

This chain connects TRBV7-9 to TRBJ2-5, with TRBD2 identical over 11 bases. J was trimmed by 2 bases and V by 2 bases; bases with no gene match: 4. CDR1 SEHNR and CDR2 FQNEAQ come from the germline V gene (reference sequence). This CDR3 is 16 amino acids long. CDR3 residues: CASSLLSGGAQETQYF. The CDR3 DNA reads TGTGCCAGCAGCTTACTTAGCGGGGGGGCTCAAGAGACCCAGTACTTC.

This clone was observed a single time. The chain uses TRBV5-1 and TRBJ2-7; D may be TRBD1 (6 bases). V gave up 5 bases and J gave up 2 bases, with 11 bases separating them. The germline V gene has CDR1 SGHRS and CDR2 YFSETQ. This CDR3 spans 13 amino acids. CDR3 loop: CASRKNRAYEQYF. The CDR3 region has the DNA TGCGCCAGCAGAAAAAACAGGGCCTACGAGCAGTACTTC.

This sequence joins TRBV30 and TRBJ2-2; D possibly uses TRBD1 or TRBD2 (5 bases each). The V gene lost 1 base and the J gene lost 5 bases, with 8 bases spanning the gap. The CDR3 loop spans 13 amino acids. Looked up from germline, CDR1 is GTSNPN and CDR2 is SVGIG (reference sequence). CDR3 residues: CAWSAGPTGELFF. Written as DNA, the CDR3 is TGTGCCTGGAGTGCGGGACCAACCGGGGAGCTGTTTTTT.

The V gene is TRBV6-5, the J gene TRBJ1-1, with D perhaps TRBD1 (6 bases). The CDR3 contains 16 residues. The germline V gene encodes CDR1 MNHEY and CDR2 SVGAGI. V lost 2 bases to trimming and J lost 3 bases, with 16 bases between them. The CDR3 loop reads CASSYPTARGHTEAFF. The CDR3, as DNA: TGTGCCAGCAGTTACCCGACCGCCCGGGGGCACACTGAAGCTTTCTTT.

In its sample, this clone was seen once. The chain joins TRBV27 to TRBJ2-3, with a tentative D call TRBD2 (6 bases). Deletions cut 5 bases from V and 0 bases from J, with 15 bases between. CDR3 size: 16 residues. Germline V gives CDR1 MNHEY, CDR2 SMNVEV (reference sequence). CDR3 protein: CASSHMTRASTDTQYF. CDR3 DNA sequence: TGTGCCAGCAGTCATATGACTAGGGCTAGCACAGATACGCAGTATTTT.

CDR3 nucleotide sequence: TGTGCCAGCAGCTTAGGGACTAGCGGGGATTATACGCAGTATTTT. Its translation: CASSLGTSGDYTQYF. V usage is TRBV7-6 and J usage is TRBJ2-3, with 12 bases identical to TRBD2. There are 15 residues in the CDR3. Germline CDR1 reads SGHVS; CDR2 reads FNYEAQ. The V gene end was trimmed by 1 base and the J gene end by 7 bases; junction bases not matched to a gene: 3.

In DNA, the CDR3 is TGCGCCAGCAGCCAAGATTTGGGAAATCCTCAGTACTTC. Protein sequence: CASSQDLGNPQYF. V is TRBV4-3 and J is TRBJ2-4; unclear D gene. Trimming cost V 0 bases and J 12 bases, with 12 bases left between them. This CDR3 has 13 residues. The germline V gene encodes CDR1 LGHNA and CDR2 YSLEER.

CDR3 residues: CASSPNPGAEKLFF. DNA of the CDR3: TGTGCCAGCAGCCCCAACCCAGGTGCCGAAAAACTGTTTTTT. The V gene is TRBV7-6, the J gene TRBJ1-4; no reliable D call. Germline-derived CDR1 and CDR2 are SGHVS and FNYEAQ. The CDR3 is 14 amino acids. The V end lost 5 bases, the J end lost 8 bases, and 15 bases lay between the germline ends.

The rearrangement joins TRBV7-9 to TRBJ1-5, with 10 bases identical to TRBD1. This CDR3 is built from 16 residues. Germline lookup yields CDR1 SEHNR and CDR2 FQNEAQ (reference sequence). Trimming cost V 1 base and J 6 bases; bases outside gene matches: 6. The CDR3: CASSLGGQGFVQPQHF. CDR3 DNA: TGTGCCAGCAGCTTAGGGGGACAGGGGTTTGTTCAGCCCCAGCATTTT.

The V gene is TRBV6-5, the J gene TRBJ2-1, with D maybe TRBD2 (6 bases). CDR1 is MNHEY, CDR2 SVGAGI, per germline. V lost 0 bases, J lost 2 bases, and 11 bases lay in between. This CDR3 spans 16 amino acids. The CDR3 spells CASSYSERVTYNEQFF. The CDR3 bases are TGTGCCAGCAGTTACTCGGAGCGGGTCACCTACAATGAGCAGTTCTTC.

The chain combines TRBV6-5 with TRBJ2-7; TRBD1 matches 9 bases. This CDR3 is built from 14 residues. With 2 bases clipped from V and 5 bases from J, the junction kept 4 bases outside the gene matches. Germline CDR1 and CDR2: MNHEY and SVGAGI. The CDR3 region has the DNA TGTGCCAGCAGTTACGGGACAGGGCAGGACGAGCAGTACTTC. This codes for CASSYGTGQDEQYF.

This clone was seen a handful of times. The genes are TRBV7-2 and TRBJ2-5; either TRBD1 or TRBD2 may supply D (6 bases each). The V gene lost 1 base and the J gene lost 1 base, with 10 bases spanning the gap. The CDR3 runs 15 residues. Germline V CDR1 and CDR2: SGHTA, FQGNSA. The CDR3 nucleotides read TGTGCCAGCAGCTTAGTGGGGGGCAGCCAAGAGACCCAGTACTTC. Translating it yields CASSLVGGSQETQYF.

The chain uses TRBV7-9 and TRBJ2-7, with TRBD2 matching over 10 bases. The CDR3 runs to 16 residues. With 1 base clipped from V and 2 bases from J, the junction kept 5 bases outside the gene matches. Looked up from germline, CDR1 is SEHNR and CDR2 is FQNEAQ (reference sequence). For the CDR3, the DNA is TGTGCCAGCAGCTTAGGCATAGGACTAGCGGCCTACGAGCAGTACTTC. Its protein product is CASSLGIGLAAYEQYF.

The gene calls are TRBV5-1 and TRBJ2-3; the D is unclear. The CDR3 sequence is 12 residues long. V was trimmed by 2 bases and J by 0 bases, leaving 1 base between them. From germline, CDR1 is SGHRS and CDR2 YFSETQ. This chain's CDR3 is CASSFSTDTQYF. CDR3 coding DNA: TGCGCCAGCAGCTTCAGCACAGATACGCAGTATTTT.

The chain uses TRBV4-1 and TRBJ1-2; no definite D call. Germline V CDR1 and CDR2: MGHRA, YSYEKL. V was clipped by 0 bases and J by 5 bases, with 16 bases between them. This CDR3 comprises 16 residues. This CDR3 is CASSQEWVPDTYGYTF. CDR3 bases: TGCGCCAGCAGCCAAGAATGGGTCCCTGACACGTATGGCTACACCTTC.

Concerning this clone: At the DNA level, this CDR3 is encoded by other sequences in the same sample as well. This sequence joins TRBV5-6 and TRBJ2-5; 7 nucleotides line up with TRBD1. From germline, CDR1 is SGHDT and CDR2 YYEEEE. V trimming: 3 bases; J trimming: 1 base; junction bases outside the gene matches: 0. The CDR3 sequence is 13 residues long. The CDR3 spells CASSWDSQETQYF. Here the CDR3 DNA reads TGTGCCAGCAGCTGGGACAGCCAAGAGACCCAGTACTTC.

The chain is built from TRBV29-1 and TRBJ2-7; TRBD2 matches at 10 bases. The V segment lost 5 bases and the J segment 3 bases; nucleotides outside the gene matches: 7. Germline CDR1 is SQVTM and CDR2 is ANQGSEA. The CDR3 is 14 residues long. The DNA of the CDR3 is TGCAGCGTTAGGCTAGCGGGGGAGGACTACGAGCAGTACTTC. Translation gives CSVRLAGEDYEQYF.

The rearrangement joins TRBV7-2 to TRBJ2-1; 10 bases agree with TRBD2. The germline CDR1 and CDR2 sequences are SGHTA and FQGNSA. After removal of 5 bases from V and 8 bases from J, the junction contained 9 bases not matched to a gene. This CDR3 contains 15 residues. In nucleotides, the CDR3 is TGTGCCAGCAGCGTTAGCGGGGGGAGCCTCGATGAGCAGTTCTTC. This codes for CASSVSGGSLDEQFF. Based on the CDR3 plus reference TRBV7-2 and TRBJ2-1, the full variable domain is GAGVSQSPSNKVTEKGKDVELRCDPISGHTALYWYRQSLGQGLEFLIYFQGNSAPDKSGLPSDRFSAERTGGSVSTLTIQRTQQEDSAVYLCASSVSGGSLDEQFFGPGTRLTVL.

V usage is TRBV4-3 and J usage is TRBJ2-3; 15 positions agree with TRBD2. V shed 1 base, J shed 2 bases, and the junction held 10 bases outside the gene matches. Germline values: CDR1 LGHNA, CDR2 YSLEER. This CDR3 has 20 residues. The CDR3 is CASSQGPGTSGGPSTDTQYF. The DNA for the CDR3 is TGCGCCAGCAGCCAAGGCCCCGGGACTAGCGGGGGGCCCTCCACAGATACGCAGTATTTT.

The chain joins TRBV4-3 to TRBJ2-7, with TRBD1 matching 7 bases. This CDR3 is built from 15 residues. Germline V gene lookup returns CDR1 LGHNA and CDR2 YSLEER. The V and J ends lost 3 bases and 1 base, in that order; junction bases with no gene match: 6. The CDR3 coding sequence is TGCGCCAGCAGCCAGACCTTGGGACAGTCCTACGAGCAGTACTTC. It codes for CASSQTLGQSYEQYF.

The chain carries TRBV5-8 and TRBJ2-3; D may correspond to TRBD1 or TRBD2 (7 bases each). The V and J ends lost 7 bases and 4 bases respectively, with 22 bases between them. The V gene's germline CDR1 is SGHTS and CDR2 YDEGEE. CDR3 size: 16 residues. The CDR3: CASDPRGAGGADTQYF. The CDR3 DNA follows: TGTGCCAGCGACCCCCGGGGGGCAGGGGGAGCAGATACGCAGTATTTT.

The gene calls are TRBV6-5 and TRBJ2-2; 7 bases fit TRBD1. CDR1 and CDR2 (germline): MNHEY, SVGAGI. The trim removed 6 bases at V and 6 bases at J, leaving 10 bases unmatched. The CDR3 is made up of 15 amino acids. The DNA of the CDR3 is TGTGCCAGCAGCTACACAGGGGTAGGAGCCGGGGAGCTGTTTTTT. It is translated as CASSYTGVGAGELFF.

Here the CDR3 DNA reads TGCAGCGTTGACCGGGGGCCCCGGATGAACGGTGGCTACACCTTC. Amino acid sequence: CSVDRGPRMNGGYTF. The chain uses TRBV29-1 and TRBJ1-2, with a tentative D call TRBD1 (6 bases). Trimming shortened V by 3 bases and J by 7 bases, and 21 bases separated the two germline ends. CDR1 SQVTM and CDR2 ANQGSEA come from the germline V gene. The CDR3 loop spans 15 amino acids. The whole variable domain, remainder taken from reference TRBV29-1 and TRBJ1-2, is SAVISQKPSRDICQRGTSLTIQCQVDSQVTMMFWYRQQPGQSLTLIATANQGSEATYESGFVIDKFPISRPNLTFSTLTVSNMSPEDSSIYLCSVDRGPRMNGGYTFGSGTRLTVV.

J is TRBJ1-3 and V is TRBV15; the match to TRBD1 covers 7 bases. The V and J ends lost 5 bases and 4 bases, in that order; junction bases with no gene match: 2. The V gene's germline CDR1 is LNHNV and CDR2 YYDKDF (reference sequence). This CDR3 spans 13 amino acids. DNA of the CDR3: TGTGCCACCAGCGACAGGGCAGGAAACACCATATATTTT. It encodes CATSDRAGNTIYF.

The chain combines TRBV19 with TRBJ2-1, with 10 nucleotides matching TRBD2. CDR3 length equals 16 residues. J gave up 1 base and V 4 bases, and 4 bases lay outside the gene matches. The germline V gene encodes CDR1 LNHDA and CDR2 SQIVND (reference sequence). The CDR3 DNA reads as TGTGCCAGTAGTACAACTAGCGGGACTTCCTACAATGAGCAGTTCTTC. This codes for CASSTTSGTSYNEQFF.

This chain links TRBV7-9 with TRBJ1-1, with D hard to call. The V end was cut by 7 bases, the J end by 1 base, with 13 bases between. CDR3 size: 14 residues. Germline V gene sequence: CDR1 SEHNR, CDR2 FQNEAQ (reference sequence). The CDR3 nucleotides are TGTGCCAGCAAGGTGGAGGCCACGAACACTGAAGCTTTCTTT. Residues: CASKVEATNTEAFF.

This sequence joins TRBV6-1 and TRBJ1-1; 8 bases map to TRBD1. The germline V gene has CDR1 MNHNS and CDR2 SASEGT. The CDR3 is 15 residues long. Unmatched junction bases numbered 6, after V lost 3 bases and J lost 3 bases. CDR3 in DNA: TGTGCCAGCAGTGATGGGGACAGGAGGGACACTGAAGCTTTCTTT. This translates into CASSDGDRRDTEAFF.